The subject of this entry is one TCR beta chain. Its antigen is currently unknown. The data belong to a study of T cell responses to AZD1222 COVID-19 vaccine. Study in general: Second doses were pooled across both intervals (about 4 or about 12 weeks). Whole-study results and caveats: The donors showed a predominance of white British ancestry and of females, with possible underestimation of clonal diversity.

The protocol was immunoSEQ multiplex PCR, while the TCRdb copy is restricted to in-frame clones and leaves out a portion. This table holds about 50,000 clones, 70% to 90% found once. CDR3 length: 14 residues. The germline V gene has CDR1 MNHEY and CDR2 SVGAGI. V lost 7 bases and J 1 base, leaving 12 bases between the germline ends. This clonotype was sampled from an adult in good health. The sample here was peripheral blood, taken on day 0 of AZD1222 vaccination. The chain combines TRBV6-5 with TRBJ2-3; D unresolved. Written as DNA, the CDR3 is TGTGCCAGCACCCGAGCCCCGGGCACAGATACGCAGTATTTT. It encodes CASTRAPGTDTQYF.